The T cell receptor beta chain described here comes from a study of OX40 agonist ivuxolimab in advanced cancers. TCRdb's table, derived via immunoSEQ multiplex PCR, lists solely in-frame clones and lacks some. The sample contains some 59,000 clones, around 90% of which appear only once. Study results and caveats: Some nonresponders additionally presented with little normalized T-cell clonal expansion. Expanded clones were, on average, more numerous among CD8+ T cells than CD4+. Relatively little clonal expansion, among the lowest observed, appeared in partial responders at 0.1-3.0 mg/kg.

With regard to this clone: Its antigen is still unknown.

Source: CD4+ or CD8+ T cells sorted from blood, taken in a trial of the OX40 agonist ivuxolimab. The TCR was taken from an adult with an advanced solid tumor such as melanoma, head and neck, liver or kidney cancer.

The CDR3 here is CASSLVAGELFF. CDR3 sequence (DNA): TGTGCCAGCAGCTTAGTCGCCGGGGAGCTGTTTTTT. This sequence joins TRBV5-5 and TRBJ2-2; no clear D gene. V was trimmed by 2 bases and J by 6 bases, leaving 5 bases between them. Germline V gives CDR1 SGHKS, CDR2 YYEKEE (reference sequence). This CDR3 comprises 12 residues.